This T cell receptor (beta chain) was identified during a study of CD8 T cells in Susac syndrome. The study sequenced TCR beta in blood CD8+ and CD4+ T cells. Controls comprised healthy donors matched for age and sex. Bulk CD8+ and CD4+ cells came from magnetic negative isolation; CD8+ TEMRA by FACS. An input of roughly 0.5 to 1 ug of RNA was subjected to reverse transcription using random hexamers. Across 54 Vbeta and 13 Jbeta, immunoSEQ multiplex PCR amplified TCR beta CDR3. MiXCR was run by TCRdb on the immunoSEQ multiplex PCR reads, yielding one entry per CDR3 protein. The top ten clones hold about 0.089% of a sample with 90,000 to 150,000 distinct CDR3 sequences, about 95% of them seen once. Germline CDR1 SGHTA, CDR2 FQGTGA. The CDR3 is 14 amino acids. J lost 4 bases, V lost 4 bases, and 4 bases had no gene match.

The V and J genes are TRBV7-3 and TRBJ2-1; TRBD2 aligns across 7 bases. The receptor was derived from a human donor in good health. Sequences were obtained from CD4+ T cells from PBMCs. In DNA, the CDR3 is TGTGCCAGCAGCTGGGGAGGGCCTTACAATGAGCAGTTCTTC. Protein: CASSWGGPYNEQFF.